Following are 14 T cell receptor beta chains from one sample sequenced in a study of cytomegalovirus exposure and HLA in healthy donors (dated 2017 in TCRdb). Library preparation was by the immunoSEQ multiplex PCR assay. For the multiplex PCR, a mixture combining 60 forward primers for TCR Vbeta segments and 13 reverse primers for TCR Jbeta segments was used. TCRdb took this table from immuneACCESS and kept in-frame rearrangements with V and J called. Such tables lack part of the clones; where checked against another copy, unresolved V genes explain under half of the gap, and the rest is unexplained. The sample table records around 120,000 clones; nearly 85% of these occur just once. The ten most abundant clones make up roughly 1.2% of the sample. Sequenced material: PBMCs. The receptors stem from a boy aged 5 to 17 in good health and CMV-seronegative.

This clone has more than one count but fewer than ten. CDR3 amino acids: CASSQGRATFNEQFF. The CDR3 nucleotides are TGCGCCAGCAGCCAAGGCAGGGCAACCTTCAATGAGCAGTTCTTC. The chain joins TRBV4-3 to TRBJ2-1; D is possibly TRBD1 (5 bases). The V end lost 1 base, the J end lost 6 bases, and 13 bases lay between the germline ends. The CDR3 sequence is 15 residues long. Germline V CDR1 and CDR2: LGHNA, YSLEER.

V is TRBV6-1 and J is TRBJ2-7; 9 bases fit TRBD1. J lost 7 bases, V lost 6 bases, and 10 bases had no gene match. Germline values: CDR1 MNHNS, CDR2 SASEGT. This CDR3 has 14 amino acids. The CDR3 DNA sequence: TGTGCCAGCAGCCGGGACAGGGTGGTTGAGGAGCAGTACTTC. Its translation: CASSRDRVVEEQYF.

V usage is TRBV27 and J usage is TRBJ1-5, with a possible D match to TRBD1 (5 bases). CDR3 length: 13 residues. From germline, CDR1 is MNHEY and CDR2 SMNVEV (reference sequence). V was trimmed by 5 bases and J by 5 bases, leaving 10 bases between them. CDR3: CASSQGGHQPQHF. The CDR3 DNA follows: TGTGCCAGCAGTCAGGGTGGGCATCAGCCCCAGCATTTT.

In this sample, this clone turned up a few times. The CDR3 DNA sequence: TGCGCCAGCAGCTTGTCTAGCGGGAGGTACAATGAGCAGTTCTTC. Protein product: CASSLSSGRYNEQFF. The rearrangement links TRBV5-1 to TRBJ2-1; 11 nucleotides align to TRBD2. CDR1 is SGHRS, CDR2 YFSETQ, per germline. J gave up 4 bases and V 1 base, and 1 base lay outside the gene matches. This CDR3 region has 15 residues.

The chain links TRBV18 to TRBJ2-7; tentatively, D is TRBD2 (5 bases). The CDR3 has 16 amino acids. Germline CDR1 and CDR2: KGHSH and LQKENI. V gave up 3 bases and J gave up 1 base, with 16 bases separating them. This CDR3 is CASSPQPPGVSYEQYF. Written as DNA, the CDR3 is TGTGCCAGCTCACCCCAACCTCCCGGGGTATCCTACGAGCAGTACTTC.

The chain recombines TRBV7-9 with TRBJ2-7; 8 bases map to TRBD2. With V trimmed by 4 bases and J by 4 bases, 3 bases remained unmatched. Germline CDR1 is SEHNR and CDR2 is FQNEAQ (reference sequence). This CDR3 has 13 residues. DNA of the CDR3: TGTGCCAGCAGCTCGGGGGGGGGATACGAGCAGTACTTC. As protein: CASSSGGGYEQYF.

The gene calls are TRBV5-4 and TRBJ1-2, with TRBD1 matching 7 bases. The CDR3 totals 16 residues. J gave up 0 bases and V 4 bases, and 9 bases lay outside the gene matches. The germline V gene encodes CDR1 SGHNT and CDR2 YYREEE (reference sequence). CDR3 coding DNA: TGTGCCAGCAGCATCGACAGGGTCCTAGCTAACTATGGCTACACCTTC. Its protein is CASSIDRVLANYGYTF.

The J gene is TRBJ1-2, the V gene TRBV5-1, with a weak D call TRBD1 (5 bases). The V gene lost 4 bases and the J gene lost 0 bases, with 10 bases spanning the gap. The CDR3 is 14 residues long. Germline V gene sequence: CDR1 SGHRS, CDR2 YFSETQ. The chain's CDR3 is CASSPRQSNYGYTF. CDR3 nucleotides: TGCGCCAGCAGCCCAAGACAGTCTAACTATGGCTACACCTTC.

The CDR3 is CASSSGPVDYNSPLHF. CDR3 nucleotide sequence: TGTGCCAGCAGCTCAGGACCGGTTGATTATAATTCACCCCTCCACTTT. The chain joins TRBV13 to TRBJ1-6; D remains unclear. The ends were cut back, 4 bases at V and 4 bases at J, with 14 bases in the middle. The CDR3 totals 16 residues. Germline CDR1 reads PRHDT; CDR2 reads FYEKMQ (reference sequence).

The chain employs TRBV11-1 and TRBJ2-6; 8 bases align to TRBD1. Trimming took 3 bases from V and 2 from J; bases not matched to a gene: 6. Germline values: CDR1 SGHAT, CDR2 FQDESV (reference sequence). This CDR3 has 17 amino acids. As DNA, the CDR3 is TGTGCCAGCAGCTTGGACAGGGCGATAGCTGGGGCCAACGTCCTGACTTTC. Its protein is CASSLDRAIAGANVLTF.

The rearrangement joins TRBV5-1 to TRBJ2-3; D gene unclear. The CDR3 length is 16 residues. Trimming removed 7 bases at V and 0 bases at J, with 18 bases between. CDR1 and CDR2 from the germline V gene are SGHRS and YFSETQ. CDR3 in amino acids: CASRVDPALSTDTQYF. CDR3 nucleotide sequence: TGCGCCAGCCGTGTGGATCCAGCGCTAAGCACAGATACGCAGTATTTT.

The chain carries TRBV29-1 and TRBJ2-4, with D possibly being TRBD1 (6 bases). The V and J ends lost 3 bases and 0 bases respectively, with 12 bases between them. CDR3 length: 15 residues. Germline CDR1 SQVTM, CDR2 ANQGSEA. This CDR3 is CSVEGAELAKNIQYF. The CDR3 DNA sequence: TGCAGCGTTGAGGGGGCAGAATTAGCCAAAAACATTCAGTACTTC.

This chain links TRBV6-4 with TRBJ1-1; tentatively, D is TRBD1 (5 bases). Germline loops: CDR1 MRHNA, CDR2 SNTAGT. V lost 6 bases, J lost 5 bases, and 16 bases lay in between. The CDR3 extends over 14 amino acids. CDR3 DNA sequence: TGTGCCAGCAGATCGGGCTGGGGGAGGACTGAAGCTTTCTTT. It yields the protein CASRSGWGRTEAFF.

The V and J genes are TRBV10-3 and TRBJ1-2; D unresolved. CDR3 length: 13 amino acids. V lost 3 bases and J 1 base, leaving 6 bases between the germline ends. The germline V gene encodes CDR1 ENHRY and CDR2 SYGVKD. The CDR3 sequence is CAISEGSNYGYTF. The CDR3 DNA sequence: TGTGCCATCAGTGAAGGGAGTAACTATGGCTACACCTTC.